The clone carrying this T cell receptor beta chain has more than one count but fewer than ten. This sample is drawn from a study of blood T cell repertoires in COVID-19. TCRdb keeps only in-frame clones here, not all; method: immunoSEQ multiplex PCR. The sample comprises fewer than 200,000 clones, over 60% of which are singletons, and 26% rests with the top ten. Germline values: CDR1 SGHRS, CDR2 YFSETQ. The V and J ends lost 7 bases and 5 bases respectively, with 13 bases between them. The CDR3 sequence is 14 residues long. The chain links TRBV5-1 to TRBJ1-6; perhaps TRBD1 as D (5 bases). Sample: peripheral blood. The origin of this receptor is a woman in her seventies with acute or convalescent COVID-19. CDR3 loop: CASGDSLNNSPLHF. As DNA, the CDR3 is TGCGCCAGCGGCGACAGTCTCAATAATTCACCCCTCCACTTT.